The source of this T cell receptor beta chain is a study of cytomegalovirus exposure and HLA in healthy donors. Study-wide points: The sole available immune exposure information was CMV serostatus. Sequencing probably produced one cluster of sequence variants that were highly shared. Reported results showed that the classifier diagnosed cytomegalovirus status with high specificity and sensitivity. Later on, an analysis showed TCR association rates differing by HLA locus, with DRB1 the most and HLA-C the fewest.

Primers included in the PCR were 60 Vbeta and 13 Jbeta primers. TCRdb's table, derived via immunoSEQ multiplex PCR, lists solely in-frame clones and lacks some. Among 99,000 or so clones, approximately 80% were seen once, and the ten largest hold approximately 4%. The CDR3 is 15 amino acids. The ends lost 5 bases at V and 5 bases at J; junction bases unmatched: 2. Per the germline V gene, CDR1 is LGHNA and CDR2 is YNFKEQ. Notes on this clone: The antigen remains unidentified.

The specimen sequenced was PBMCs. This clonotype was sampled from a female donor in good health and CMV-seropositive. The rearrangement links TRBV4-2 to TRBJ2-2, with 13 nucleotides matching TRBD2. CDR3 residues: CASSTSGGETGELFF. CDR3 sequence (DNA): TGTGCCAGCAGCACTAGCGGGGGGGAGACCGGGGAGCTGTTTTTT.